This entry features one T cell receptor beta chain sequence. The data belong to a study of blood T cell repertoires in COVID-19. Looking at the study overall: There were acute and convalescent COVID-19 samples, and they came from the United States, Italy and Spain. Sources were T cells, B-cell-depleted T cells, or PBMCs; the material itself was cDNA or gDNA.

In the source study's methods: Using reference gene primer amplification, nucleated cell counts were estimated. Generated by immunoSEQ multiplex PCR, the TCRdb table keeps only in-frame clones and is missing some. V, J and clone size are those of that table, while D and trimming were read from the DNA. This table has some 71,000 clones, around 90% appearing once. Sequencing was performed on peripheral blood. The TCR was taken from a man aged 45 to 65 with acute or convalescent COVID-19.

CDR3 region: CASSFGGSSYEQYF. Here the CDR3 DNA reads TGCGCCAGCAGCTTCGGCGGAAGCTCCTACGAGCAGTACTTC. The chain is built from TRBV5-1 and TRBJ2-7; no firm D call. Trimming left V 2 bases short and J 0 bases short, with 9 bases between. The CDR3 totals 14 residues. The germline V gene encodes CDR1 SGHRS and CDR2 YFSETQ.